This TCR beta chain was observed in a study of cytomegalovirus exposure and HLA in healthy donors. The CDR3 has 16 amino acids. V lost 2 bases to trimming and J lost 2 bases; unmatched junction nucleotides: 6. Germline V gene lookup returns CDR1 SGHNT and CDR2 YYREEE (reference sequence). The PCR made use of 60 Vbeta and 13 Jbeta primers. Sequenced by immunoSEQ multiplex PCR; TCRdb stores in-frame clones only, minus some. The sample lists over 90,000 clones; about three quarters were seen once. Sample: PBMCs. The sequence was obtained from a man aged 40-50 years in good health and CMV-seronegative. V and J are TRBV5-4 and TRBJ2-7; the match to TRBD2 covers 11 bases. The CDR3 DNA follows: TGTGCCAGCAGCTTTGTAGCGGGGGGGGCCGCCTACGAGCAGTACTTC. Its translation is CASSFVAGGAAYEQYF.